The rows below give T cell receptor beta chains drawn from one sample of a study of T cell changes during pregnancy in multiple sclerosis. Here immunoSEQ multiplex PCR was the method, and the copy in TCRdb shows in-frame clones only, minus some. The sample contains more than 55,000 clones, about nine tenths of which appear only once. The sample was peripheral blood, taken in the second trimester of pregnancy. The receptors shown here come from a female donor with multiple sclerosis, enrolled in a pregnancy study. Each CDR3 is given with its conserved first and last residue. D genes are given only for firm matches. Clone size appears in some rows only: once, few, many, or a class for an expanded clone.

CDR3aa,CDR3nt,j_gene,v_gene,d_gene,abundance
CASSLQGVGNQPQHF,TGTGCCAGCAGTCTCCAGGGGGTAGGGAATCAGCCCCAGCATTTT,TRBJ1-5,TRBV2,TRBD1,NA
CASSSPNYGYTF,TGTGCCAGCAGCTCTCCTAACTATGGCTACACCTTC,TRBJ1-2,TRBV7-9,NA,few
CASSSWDYPYNEQFF,TGTGCCAGCAGCTCTTGGGACTACCCGTACAATGAGCAGTTCTTC,TRBJ2-1,TRBV7-2,TRBD2,NA
CASSLRQGGRGEQYF,TGTGCCAGCAGCTTGAGACAGGGGGGTCGGGGGGAGCAGTACTTC,TRBJ2-7,TRBV7-9,TRBD1,NA
CASSRYTGEHTIYF,TGTGCCAGCAGCCGTTACACCGGGGAGCACACCATATATTTT,TRBJ1-3,TRBV5-6,NA,NA
CASSQGVGGATDTQYF,TGTGCCAGCAGCCAAGGAGTTGGGGGGGCCACAGATACGCAGTATTTT,TRBJ2-3,TRBV14,NA,once
CASSRWTAREKLFF,TGCGCCAGCAGCCGTTGGACAGCGCGTGAAAAACTGTTTTTT,TRBJ1-4,TRBV4-1,NA,NA
CASSEEDPGYGEKLFF,TGTGCCAGCAGTGAAGAAGACCCAGGGTATGGGGAAAAACTGTTTTTT,TRBJ1-4,TRBV2,NA,NA
CASRSYPGKQYF,TGTGCCAGCCGAAGTTACCCAGGCAAGCAGTACTTC,TRBJ2-7,TRBV27,NA,NA
CASSLGDRLNTEAFF,TGTGCCAGCAGCTTGGGGGACAGGTTGAACACTGAAGCTTTCTTT,TRBJ1-1,TRBV5-5,TRBD1,NA
CASSESGGSSYEQYF,TGTGCCAGCAGTGAAAGCGGGGGGAGCTCCTACGAGCAGTACTTC,TRBJ2-7,TRBV2,TRBD2,NA
CASSVEGEGEENTIYF,TGTGCCAGCAGCGTCGAAGGGGAAGGCGAAGAAAACACCATATATTTT,TRBJ1-3,TRBV9,NA,NA
CASSSTGGSRYLHF,TGTGCCAGTAGCAGTACAGGGGGCTCGCGCTACCTCCACTTT,TRBJ1-6,TRBV19,TRBD1,NA